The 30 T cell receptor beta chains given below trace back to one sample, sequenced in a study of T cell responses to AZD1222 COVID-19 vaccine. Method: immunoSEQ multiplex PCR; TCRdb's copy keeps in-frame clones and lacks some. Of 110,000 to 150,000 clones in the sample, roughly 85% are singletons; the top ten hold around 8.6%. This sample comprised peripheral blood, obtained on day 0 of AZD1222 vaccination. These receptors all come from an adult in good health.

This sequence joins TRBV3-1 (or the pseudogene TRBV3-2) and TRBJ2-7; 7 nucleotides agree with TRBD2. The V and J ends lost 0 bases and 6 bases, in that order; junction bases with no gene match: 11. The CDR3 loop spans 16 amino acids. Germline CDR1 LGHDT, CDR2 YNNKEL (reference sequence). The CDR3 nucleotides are TGTGCCAGCAGCCAAGATTTGACTAGCCTCCCACGCGAGCAGTACTTC. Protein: CASSQDLTSLPREQYF.

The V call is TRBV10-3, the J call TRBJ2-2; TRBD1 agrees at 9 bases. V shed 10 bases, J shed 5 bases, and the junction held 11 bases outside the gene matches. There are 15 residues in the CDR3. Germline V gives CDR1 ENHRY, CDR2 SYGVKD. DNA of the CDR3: TGTGCCACCAAATTTACAGGGGGCGAGACCGGGGAGCTGTTTTTT. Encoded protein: CATKFTGGETGELFF.

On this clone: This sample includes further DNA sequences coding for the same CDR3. The DNA for the CDR3 is TGTGCCAGCAGTACAGGGGGCAAGGGCAATCAGCCCCAGCATTTT. This gives the protein CASSTGGKGNQPQHF. The rearrangement uses TRBV28 and TRBJ1-5; 9 bases are shared with TRBD1. V gave up 5 bases and J gave up 2 bases; unmatched junction bases: 4. Germline CDR1 MDHEN, CDR2 SYDVKM. The CDR3 is 15 residues long.

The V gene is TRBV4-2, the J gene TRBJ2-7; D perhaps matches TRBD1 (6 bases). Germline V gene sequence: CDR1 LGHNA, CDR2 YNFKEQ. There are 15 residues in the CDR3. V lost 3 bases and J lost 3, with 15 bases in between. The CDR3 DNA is TGTGCCAGCAGCCATGAGCAGGGGCTCCTCTACGAGCAGTACTTC. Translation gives CASSHEQGLLYEQYF.

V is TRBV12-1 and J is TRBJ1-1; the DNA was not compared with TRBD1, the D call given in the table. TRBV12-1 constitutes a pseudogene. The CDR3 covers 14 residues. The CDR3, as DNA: TGTGCCAGCAGCTTTGGAGACAGTTGGACTGAAGCTTTCTTT. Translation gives CASSFGDSWTEAFF.

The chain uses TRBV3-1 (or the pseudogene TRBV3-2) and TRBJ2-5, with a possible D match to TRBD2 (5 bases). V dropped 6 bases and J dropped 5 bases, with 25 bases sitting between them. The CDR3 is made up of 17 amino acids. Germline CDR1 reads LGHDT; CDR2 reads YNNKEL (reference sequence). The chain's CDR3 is CASRPPPSSAAGETQYF. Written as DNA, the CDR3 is TGTGCCAGCAGACCCCCCCCTAGCTCGGCGGCAGGCGAGACCCAGTACTTC.

CDR3 sequence: CASSSGQPGNSNQPQHF. As DNA, the CDR3 is TGTGCCAGCAGCTCAGGACAGCCGGGTAATAGCAATCAGCCCCAGCATTTT. This chain uses TRBV13 with TRBJ1-5, with a possible D match to TRBD1 (6 bases). Germline assignment: CDR1 PRHDT and CDR2 FYEKMQ (reference sequence). This CDR3 region has 17 residues. The germline V and J ends were trimmed by 4 bases and 0 bases, with 16 bases remaining between them. The full variable domain, its missing parts supplied by reference TRBV13 and TRBJ1-5, is AAGVIQSPRHLIKEKRETATLKCYPIPRHDTVYWYQQGPGQDPQFLISFYEKMQSDKGSIPDRFSAQQFSDYHSELNMSSLELGDSALYFCASSSGQPGNSNQPQHFGDGTRLSIL.

The CDR3 loop reads CAISGGQMNTEAFF. In DNA form, the CDR3 reads TGTGCCATCAGTGGGGGACAAATGAACACTGAAGCTTTCTTT. The genes are TRBV10-3 and TRBJ1-1; possible D gene TRBD1, 6 bases. V gave up 4 bases and J gave up 0 bases, with 9 bases separating them. CDR3 length equals 14 residues. The germline V gene encodes CDR1 ENHRY and CDR2 SYGVKD.

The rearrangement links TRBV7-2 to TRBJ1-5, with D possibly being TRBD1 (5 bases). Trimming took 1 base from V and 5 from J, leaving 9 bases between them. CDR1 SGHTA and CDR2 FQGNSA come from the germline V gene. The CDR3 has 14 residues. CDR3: CASSLGTLYQPQHF. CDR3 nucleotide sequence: TGTGCCAGCAGCTTAGGGACACTATATCAGCCCCAGCATTTT. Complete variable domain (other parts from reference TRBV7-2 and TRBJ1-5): GAGVSQSPSNKVTEKGKDVELRCDPISGHTALYWYRQSLGQGLEFLIYFQGNSAPDKSGLPSDRFSAERTGGSVSTLTIQRTQQEDSAVYLCASSLGTLYQPQHFGDGTRLSIL.

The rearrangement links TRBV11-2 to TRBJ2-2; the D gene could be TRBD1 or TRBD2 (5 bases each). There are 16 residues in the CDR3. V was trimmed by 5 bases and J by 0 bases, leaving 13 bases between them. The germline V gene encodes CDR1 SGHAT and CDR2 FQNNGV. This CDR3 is CASSPPWDANTGELFF. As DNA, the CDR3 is TGTGCCAGCAGCCCCCCCTGGGACGCGAACACCGGGGAGCTGTTTTTT.

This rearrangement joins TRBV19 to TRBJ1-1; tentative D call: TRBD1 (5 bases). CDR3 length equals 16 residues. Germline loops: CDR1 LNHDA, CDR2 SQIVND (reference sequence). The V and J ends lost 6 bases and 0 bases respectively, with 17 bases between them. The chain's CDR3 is CASRMGIGTLNTEAFF. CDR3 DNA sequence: TGTGCCAGTAGAATGGGTATCGGGACTTTGAACACTGAAGCTTTCTTT.

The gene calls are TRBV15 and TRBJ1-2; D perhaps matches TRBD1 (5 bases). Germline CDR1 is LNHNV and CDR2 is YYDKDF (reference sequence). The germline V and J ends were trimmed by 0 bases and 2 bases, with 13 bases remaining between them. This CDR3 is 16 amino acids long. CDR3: CATSRDRDVGNYGYTF. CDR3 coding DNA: TGTGCCACCAGCAGAGACCGGGACGTCGGAAACTATGGCTACACCTTC.

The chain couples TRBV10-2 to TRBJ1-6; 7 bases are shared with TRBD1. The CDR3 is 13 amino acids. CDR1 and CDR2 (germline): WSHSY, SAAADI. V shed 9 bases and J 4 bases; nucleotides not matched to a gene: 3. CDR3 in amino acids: CASLTGYNSPLHF. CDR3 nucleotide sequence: TGCGCCAGTCTGACAGGGTATAATTCACCCCTCCACTTT.

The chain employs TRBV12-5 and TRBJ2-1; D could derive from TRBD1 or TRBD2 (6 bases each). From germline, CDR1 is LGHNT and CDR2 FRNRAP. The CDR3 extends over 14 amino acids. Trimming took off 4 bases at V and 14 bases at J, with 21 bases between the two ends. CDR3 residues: CASGSTRTVGSKFF. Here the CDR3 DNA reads TGTGCTAGTGGTTCCACAAGGACAGTCGGGAGCAAGTTCTTC.

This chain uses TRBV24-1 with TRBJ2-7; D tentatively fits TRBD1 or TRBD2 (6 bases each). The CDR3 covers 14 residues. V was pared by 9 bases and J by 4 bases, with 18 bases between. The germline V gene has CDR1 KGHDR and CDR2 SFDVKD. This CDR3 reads CATAGGGNDYEQYF. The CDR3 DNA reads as TGTGCCACCGCCGGAGGGGGGAATGATTACGAGCAGTACTTC.

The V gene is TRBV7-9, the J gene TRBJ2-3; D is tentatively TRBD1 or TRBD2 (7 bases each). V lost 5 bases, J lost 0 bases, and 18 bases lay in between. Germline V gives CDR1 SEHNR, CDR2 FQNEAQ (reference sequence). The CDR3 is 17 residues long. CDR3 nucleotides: TGTGCCAGCAGCGCGTGGGTGGGAGGGGGCAGCACAGATACGCAGTATTTT. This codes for CASSAWVGGGSTDTQYF.

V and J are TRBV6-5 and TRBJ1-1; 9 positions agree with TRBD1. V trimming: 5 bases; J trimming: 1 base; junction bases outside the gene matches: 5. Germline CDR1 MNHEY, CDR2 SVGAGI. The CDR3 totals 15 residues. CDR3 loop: CASSTGGAGNTEAFF. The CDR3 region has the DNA TGTGCCAGCAGTACAGGGGGCGCGGGGAACACTGAAGCTTTCTTT.

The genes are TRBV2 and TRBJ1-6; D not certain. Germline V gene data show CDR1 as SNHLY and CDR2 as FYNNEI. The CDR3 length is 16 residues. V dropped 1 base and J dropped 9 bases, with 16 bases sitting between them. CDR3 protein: CASSEVADLYLSPLHF. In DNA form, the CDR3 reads TGTGCCAGCAGTGAAGTGGCAGACCTCTATCTTTCACCCCTCCACTTT.

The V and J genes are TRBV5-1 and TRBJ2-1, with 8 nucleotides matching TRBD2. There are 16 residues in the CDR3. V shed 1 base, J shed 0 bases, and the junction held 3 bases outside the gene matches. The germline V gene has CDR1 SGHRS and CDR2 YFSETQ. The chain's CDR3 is CASSLLGGASYNEQFF. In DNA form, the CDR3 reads TGCGCCAGCAGCTTGCTCGGGGGGGCCTCCTACAATGAGCAGTTCTTC.

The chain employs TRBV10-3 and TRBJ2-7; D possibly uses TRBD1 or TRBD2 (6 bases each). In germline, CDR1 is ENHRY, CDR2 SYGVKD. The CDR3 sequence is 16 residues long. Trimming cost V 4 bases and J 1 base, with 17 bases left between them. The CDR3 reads CAISGKGKGGSYEQYF. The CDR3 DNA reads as TGTGCCATCAGTGGGAAGGGAAAGGGGGGATCCTACGAGCAGTACTTC.

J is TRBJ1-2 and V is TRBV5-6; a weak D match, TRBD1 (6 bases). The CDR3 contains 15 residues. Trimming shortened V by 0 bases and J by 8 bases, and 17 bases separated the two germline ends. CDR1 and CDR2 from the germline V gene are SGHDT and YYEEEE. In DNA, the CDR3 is TGTGCCAGCAGCTTGGTTCAGGGGCAGAGCGGCGGCTACACCTTC. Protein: CASSLVQGQSGGYTF.

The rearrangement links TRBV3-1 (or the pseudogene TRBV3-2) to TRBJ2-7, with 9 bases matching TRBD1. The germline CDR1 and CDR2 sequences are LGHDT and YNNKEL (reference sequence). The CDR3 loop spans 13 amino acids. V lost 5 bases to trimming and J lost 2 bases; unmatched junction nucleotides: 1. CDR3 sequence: CASSWDRAYEQYF. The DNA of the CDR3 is TGTGCCAGCAGCTGGGACAGGGCCTACGAGCAGTACTTC.

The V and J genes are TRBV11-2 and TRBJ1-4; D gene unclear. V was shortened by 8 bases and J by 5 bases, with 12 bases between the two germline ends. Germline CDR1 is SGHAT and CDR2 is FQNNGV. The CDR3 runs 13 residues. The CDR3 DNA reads TGTGCCAGCCCTGACGCGCAGAATGAAAAACTGTTTTTT. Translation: CASPDAQNEKLFF.

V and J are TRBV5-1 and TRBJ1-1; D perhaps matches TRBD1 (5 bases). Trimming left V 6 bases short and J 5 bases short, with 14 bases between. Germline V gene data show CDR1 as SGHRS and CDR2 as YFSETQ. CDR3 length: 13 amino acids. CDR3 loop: CASKGLEGTEAFF. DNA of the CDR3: TGCGCCAGCAAAGGGTTGGAGGGGACTGAAGCTTTCTTT.

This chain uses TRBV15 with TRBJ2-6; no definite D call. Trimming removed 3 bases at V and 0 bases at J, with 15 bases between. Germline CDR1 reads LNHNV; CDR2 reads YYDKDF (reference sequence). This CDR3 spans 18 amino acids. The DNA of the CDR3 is TGTGCCACCAGCAGCGGGTCAGGATCCTTCTCTGGGGCCAACGTCCTGACTTTC. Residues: CATSSGSGSFSGANVLTF.

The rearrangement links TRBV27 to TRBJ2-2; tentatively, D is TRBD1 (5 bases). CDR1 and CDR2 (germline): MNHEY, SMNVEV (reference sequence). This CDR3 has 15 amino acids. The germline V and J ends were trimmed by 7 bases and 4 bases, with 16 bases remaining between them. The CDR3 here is CASIRLGRPTGELFF. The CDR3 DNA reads TGTGCCAGCATCCGATTGGGGCGCCCCACCGGGGAGCTGTTTTTT.

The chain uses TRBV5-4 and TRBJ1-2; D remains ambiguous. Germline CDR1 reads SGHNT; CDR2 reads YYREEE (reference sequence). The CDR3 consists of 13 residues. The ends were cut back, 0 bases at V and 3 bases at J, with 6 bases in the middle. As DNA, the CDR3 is TGTGCCAGCAGCTTGGTACCAGACTATGGCTACACCTTC. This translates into CASSLVPDYGYTF.

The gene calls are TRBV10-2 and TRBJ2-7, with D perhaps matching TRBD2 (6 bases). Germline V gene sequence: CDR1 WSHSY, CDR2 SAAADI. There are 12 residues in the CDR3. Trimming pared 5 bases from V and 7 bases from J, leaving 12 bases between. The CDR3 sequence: CASSRDLGEQYF. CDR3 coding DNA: TGCGCCAGCAGTAGGGACTTAGGGGAGCAGTACTTC.

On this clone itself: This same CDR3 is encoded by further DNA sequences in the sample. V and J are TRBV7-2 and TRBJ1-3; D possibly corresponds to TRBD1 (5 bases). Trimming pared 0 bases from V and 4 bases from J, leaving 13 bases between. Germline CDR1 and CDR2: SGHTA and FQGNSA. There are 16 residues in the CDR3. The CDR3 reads CASSLAGLLPGNTIYF. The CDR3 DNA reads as TGTGCCAGCAGCTTAGCGGGACTGCTGCCGGGAAACACCATATATTTT.

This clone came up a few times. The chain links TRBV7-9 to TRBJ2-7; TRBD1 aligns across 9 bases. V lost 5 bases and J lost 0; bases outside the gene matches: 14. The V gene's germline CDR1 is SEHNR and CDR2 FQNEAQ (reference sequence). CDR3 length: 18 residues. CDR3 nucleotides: TGTGCCAGCAGCCCCAGGGACAGGGTTACTCTTAGCTCCTACGAGCAGTACTTC. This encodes CASSPRDRVTLSSYEQYF.